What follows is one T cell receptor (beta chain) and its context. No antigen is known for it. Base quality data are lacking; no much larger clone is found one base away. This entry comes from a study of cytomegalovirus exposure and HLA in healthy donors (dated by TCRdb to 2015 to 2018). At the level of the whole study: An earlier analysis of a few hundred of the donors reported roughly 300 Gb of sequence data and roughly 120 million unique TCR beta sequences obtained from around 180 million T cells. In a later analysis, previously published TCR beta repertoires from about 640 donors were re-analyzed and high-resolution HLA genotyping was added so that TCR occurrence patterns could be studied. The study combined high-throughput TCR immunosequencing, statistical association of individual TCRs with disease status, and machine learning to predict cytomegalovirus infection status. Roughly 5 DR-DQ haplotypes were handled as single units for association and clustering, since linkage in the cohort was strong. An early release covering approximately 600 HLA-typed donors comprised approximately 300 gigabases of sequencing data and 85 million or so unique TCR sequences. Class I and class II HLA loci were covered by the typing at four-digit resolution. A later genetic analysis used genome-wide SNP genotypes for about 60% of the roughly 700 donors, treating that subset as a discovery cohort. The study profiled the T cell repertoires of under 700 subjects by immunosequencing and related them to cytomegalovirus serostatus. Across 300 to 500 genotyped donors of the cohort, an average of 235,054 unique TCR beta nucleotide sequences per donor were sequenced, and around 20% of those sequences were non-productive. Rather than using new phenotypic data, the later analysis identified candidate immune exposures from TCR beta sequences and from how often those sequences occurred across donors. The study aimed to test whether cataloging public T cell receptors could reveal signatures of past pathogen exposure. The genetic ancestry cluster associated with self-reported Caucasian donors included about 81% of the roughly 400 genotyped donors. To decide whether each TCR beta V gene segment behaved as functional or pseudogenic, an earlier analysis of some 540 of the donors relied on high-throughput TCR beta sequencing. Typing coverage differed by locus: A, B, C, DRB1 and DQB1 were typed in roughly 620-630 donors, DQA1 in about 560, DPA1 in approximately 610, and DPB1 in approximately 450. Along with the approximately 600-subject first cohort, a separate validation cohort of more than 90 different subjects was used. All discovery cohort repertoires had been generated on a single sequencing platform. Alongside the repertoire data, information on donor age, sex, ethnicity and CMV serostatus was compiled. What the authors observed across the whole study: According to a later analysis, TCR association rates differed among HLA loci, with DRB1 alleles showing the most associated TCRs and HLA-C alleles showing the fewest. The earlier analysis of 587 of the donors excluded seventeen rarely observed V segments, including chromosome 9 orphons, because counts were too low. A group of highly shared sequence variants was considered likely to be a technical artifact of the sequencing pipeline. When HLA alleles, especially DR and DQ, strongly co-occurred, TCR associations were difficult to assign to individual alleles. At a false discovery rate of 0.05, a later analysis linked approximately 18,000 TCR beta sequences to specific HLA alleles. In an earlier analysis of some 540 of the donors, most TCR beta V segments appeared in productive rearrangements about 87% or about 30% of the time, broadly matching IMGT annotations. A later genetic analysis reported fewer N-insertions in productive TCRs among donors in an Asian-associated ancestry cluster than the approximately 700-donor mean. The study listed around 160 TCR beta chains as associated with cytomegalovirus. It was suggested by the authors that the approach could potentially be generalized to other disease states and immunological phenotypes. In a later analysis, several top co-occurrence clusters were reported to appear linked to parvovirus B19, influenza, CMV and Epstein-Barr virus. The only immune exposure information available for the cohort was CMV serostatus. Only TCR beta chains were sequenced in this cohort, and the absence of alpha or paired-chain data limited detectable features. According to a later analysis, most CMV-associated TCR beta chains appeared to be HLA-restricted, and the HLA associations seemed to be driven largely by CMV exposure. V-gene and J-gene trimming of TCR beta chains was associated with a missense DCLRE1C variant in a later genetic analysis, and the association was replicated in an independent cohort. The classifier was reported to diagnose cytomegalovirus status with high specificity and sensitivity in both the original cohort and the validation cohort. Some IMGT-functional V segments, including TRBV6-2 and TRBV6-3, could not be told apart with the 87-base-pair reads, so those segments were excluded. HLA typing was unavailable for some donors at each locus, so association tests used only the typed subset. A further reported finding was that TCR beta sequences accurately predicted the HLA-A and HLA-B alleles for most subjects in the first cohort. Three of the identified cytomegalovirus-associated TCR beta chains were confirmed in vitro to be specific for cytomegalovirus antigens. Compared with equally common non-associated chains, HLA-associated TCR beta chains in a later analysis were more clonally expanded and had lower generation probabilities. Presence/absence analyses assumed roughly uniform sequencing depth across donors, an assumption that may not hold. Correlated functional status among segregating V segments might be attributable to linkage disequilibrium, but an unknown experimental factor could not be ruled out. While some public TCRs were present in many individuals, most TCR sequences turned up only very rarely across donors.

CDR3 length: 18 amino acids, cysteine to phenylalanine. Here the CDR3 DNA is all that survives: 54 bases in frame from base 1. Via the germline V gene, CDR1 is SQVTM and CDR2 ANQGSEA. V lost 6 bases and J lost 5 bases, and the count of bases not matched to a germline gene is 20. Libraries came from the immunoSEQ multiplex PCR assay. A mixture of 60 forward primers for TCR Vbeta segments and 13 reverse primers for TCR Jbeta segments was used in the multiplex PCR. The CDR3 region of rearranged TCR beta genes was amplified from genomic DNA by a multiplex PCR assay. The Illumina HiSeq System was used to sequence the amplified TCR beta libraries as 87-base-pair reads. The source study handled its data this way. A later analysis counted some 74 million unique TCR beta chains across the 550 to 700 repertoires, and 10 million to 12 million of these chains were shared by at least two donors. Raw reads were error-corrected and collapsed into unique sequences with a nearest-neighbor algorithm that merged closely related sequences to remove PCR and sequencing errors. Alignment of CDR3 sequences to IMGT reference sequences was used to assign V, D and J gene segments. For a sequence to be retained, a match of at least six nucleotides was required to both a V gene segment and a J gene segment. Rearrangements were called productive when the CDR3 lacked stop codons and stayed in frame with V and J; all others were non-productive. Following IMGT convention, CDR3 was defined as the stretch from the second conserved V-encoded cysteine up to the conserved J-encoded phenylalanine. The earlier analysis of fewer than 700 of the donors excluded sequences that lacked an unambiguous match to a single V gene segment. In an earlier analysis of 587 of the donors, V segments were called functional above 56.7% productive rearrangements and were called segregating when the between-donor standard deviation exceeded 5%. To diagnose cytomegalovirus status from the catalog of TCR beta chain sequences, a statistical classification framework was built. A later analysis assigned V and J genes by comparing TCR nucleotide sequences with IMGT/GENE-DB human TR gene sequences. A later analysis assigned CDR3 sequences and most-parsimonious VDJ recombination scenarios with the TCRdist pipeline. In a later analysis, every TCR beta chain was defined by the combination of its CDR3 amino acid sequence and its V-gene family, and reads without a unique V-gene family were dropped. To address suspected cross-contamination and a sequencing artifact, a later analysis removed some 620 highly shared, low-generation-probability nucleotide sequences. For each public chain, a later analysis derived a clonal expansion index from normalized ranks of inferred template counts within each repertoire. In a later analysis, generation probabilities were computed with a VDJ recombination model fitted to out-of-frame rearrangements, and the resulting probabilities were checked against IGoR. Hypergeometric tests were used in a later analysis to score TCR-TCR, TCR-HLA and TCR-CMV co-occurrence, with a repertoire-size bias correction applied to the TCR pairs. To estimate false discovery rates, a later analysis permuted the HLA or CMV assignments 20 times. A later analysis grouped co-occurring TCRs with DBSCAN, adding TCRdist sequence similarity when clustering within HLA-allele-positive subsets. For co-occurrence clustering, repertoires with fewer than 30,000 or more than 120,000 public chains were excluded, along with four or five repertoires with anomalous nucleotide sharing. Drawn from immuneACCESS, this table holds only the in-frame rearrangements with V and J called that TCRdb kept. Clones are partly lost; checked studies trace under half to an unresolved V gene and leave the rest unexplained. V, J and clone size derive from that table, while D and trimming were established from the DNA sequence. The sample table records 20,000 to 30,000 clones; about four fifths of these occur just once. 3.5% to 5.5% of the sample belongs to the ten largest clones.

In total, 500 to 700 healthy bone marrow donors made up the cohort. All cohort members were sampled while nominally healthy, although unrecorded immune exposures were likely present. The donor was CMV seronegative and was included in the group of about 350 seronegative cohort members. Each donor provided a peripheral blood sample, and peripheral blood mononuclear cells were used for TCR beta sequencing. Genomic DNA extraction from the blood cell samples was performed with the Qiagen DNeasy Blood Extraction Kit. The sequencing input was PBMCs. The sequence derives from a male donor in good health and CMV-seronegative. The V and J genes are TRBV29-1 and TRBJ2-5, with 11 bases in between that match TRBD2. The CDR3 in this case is CSVKGLAELIQLGETQYF. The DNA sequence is TGCAGCGTGAAGGGACTAGCGGAGCTAATACAACTAGGGGAGACCCAGTACTTC.